This is a list of T cell receptor beta chains from one sample in a study of control samples from healthy donors and cancer patients. Profiled with immunoSEQ multiplex PCR; TCRdb holds only in-frame clones, not every one. This table has about 180,000 clones, around nine tenths appearing once. Sequencing was carried out using blood. All receptors come from a man aged 25-40 years in good health. CDR3s include the opening cysteine and the closing phenylalanine or tryptophan. Fields, in order: V gene, J gene, CDR3 protein.

TRBV3-1/TRBV3-2	TRBJ1-4	CASSQMDRSREKLFF
TRBV29-1	TRBJ2-7	CSVGQGRGYEQYF
TRBV5-5	TRBJ1-5	CASRAGTASNQPQHF
TRBV5-5	TRBJ1-3	CASSLIAGQGAGNTIYF
TRBV19	TRBJ1-3	CATFAHGSGNTIYF
TRBV12-3/TRBV12-4	TRBJ1-6	CASRRQNSPLHF
TRBV3-1/TRBV3-2	TRBJ1-1	CASSLTDYGTEAFF
TRBV28	TRBJ2-7	CASSTRDSYEQYF
TRBV7-9	TRBJ2-2	CASSPEGAAGGPGELFF
TRBV4-2	TRBJ2-1	CASSQVSGTVHNEQFF
TRBV19	TRBJ1-2	CASHLPGTGLSGYTF
TRBV5-1	TRBJ2-7	CASSLGGSGSYEQYF
TRBV29-1	TRBJ1-4	CSVAQGPSYEKLFF
TRBV9	TRBJ2-1	CASSVGLAGGQRFF